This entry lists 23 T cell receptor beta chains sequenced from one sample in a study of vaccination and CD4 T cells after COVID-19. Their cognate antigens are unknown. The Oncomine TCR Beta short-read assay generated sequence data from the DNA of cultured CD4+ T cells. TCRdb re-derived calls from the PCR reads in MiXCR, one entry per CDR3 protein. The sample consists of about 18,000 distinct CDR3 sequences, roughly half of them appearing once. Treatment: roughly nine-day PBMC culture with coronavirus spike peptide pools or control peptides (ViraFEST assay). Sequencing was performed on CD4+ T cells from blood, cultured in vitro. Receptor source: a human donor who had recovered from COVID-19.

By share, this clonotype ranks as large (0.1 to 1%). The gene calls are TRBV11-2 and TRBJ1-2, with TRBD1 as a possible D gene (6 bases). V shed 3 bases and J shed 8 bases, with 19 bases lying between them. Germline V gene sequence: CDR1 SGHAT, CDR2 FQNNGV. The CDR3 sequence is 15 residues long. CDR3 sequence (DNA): TGTGCCAGCAGCTTTCGGGTACAGGGCTCGTTCGGCTACACCTTC. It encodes CASSFRVQGSFGYTF. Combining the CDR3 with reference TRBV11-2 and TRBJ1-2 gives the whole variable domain EAGVAQSPRYKIIEKRQSVAFWCNPISGHATLYWYQQILGQGPKLLIQFQNNGVVDDSQLPKDRFSAERLKGVDSTLKIQPAKLEDSAVYLCASSFRVQGSFGYTFGSGTRLTVV.

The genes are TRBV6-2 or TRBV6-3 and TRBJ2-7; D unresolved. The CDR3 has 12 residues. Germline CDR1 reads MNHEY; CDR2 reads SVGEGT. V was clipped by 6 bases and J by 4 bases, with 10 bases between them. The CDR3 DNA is TGTGCCAGCAGCCGCAGCGTGTACGAGCAGTACTTC. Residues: CASSRSVYEQYF.

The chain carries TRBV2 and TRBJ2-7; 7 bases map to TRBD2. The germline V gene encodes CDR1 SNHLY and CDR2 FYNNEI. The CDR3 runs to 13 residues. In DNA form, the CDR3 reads TGTATCAACCGGGAGCGGGGACCTTACGAGCAGTACTTC. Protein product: CINRERGPYEQYF.

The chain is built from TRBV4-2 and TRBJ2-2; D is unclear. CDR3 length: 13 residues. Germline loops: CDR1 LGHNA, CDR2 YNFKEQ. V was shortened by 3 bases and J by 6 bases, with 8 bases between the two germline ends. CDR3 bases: TGTGCCAGCAGCCAGACCCGGTCCGGGGAGCTGTTTTTT. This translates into CASSQTRSGELFF.

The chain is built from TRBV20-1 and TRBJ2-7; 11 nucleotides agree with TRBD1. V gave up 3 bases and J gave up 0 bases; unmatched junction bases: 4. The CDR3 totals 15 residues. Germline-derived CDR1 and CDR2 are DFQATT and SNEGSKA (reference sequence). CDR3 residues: CSARVGQGVSYEQYF. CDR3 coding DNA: TGCAGTGCTAGGGTGGGACAGGGGGTCTCCTACGAGCAGTACTTC.

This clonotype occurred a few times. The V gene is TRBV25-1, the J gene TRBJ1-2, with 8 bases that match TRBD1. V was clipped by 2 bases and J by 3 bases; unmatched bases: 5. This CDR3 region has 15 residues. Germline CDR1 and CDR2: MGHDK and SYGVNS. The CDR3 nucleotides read TGTGCCAGCAGTGAAGCCGGACAGGGCTACTATGGCTACACCTTC. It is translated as CASSEAGQGYYGYTF.

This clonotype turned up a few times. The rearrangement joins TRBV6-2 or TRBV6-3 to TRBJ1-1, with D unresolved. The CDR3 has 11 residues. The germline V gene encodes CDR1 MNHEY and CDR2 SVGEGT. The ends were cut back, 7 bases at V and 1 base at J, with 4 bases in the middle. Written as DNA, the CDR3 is TGTGCCAGCATGGCGAACACTGAAGCTTTCTTT. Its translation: CASMANTEAFF.

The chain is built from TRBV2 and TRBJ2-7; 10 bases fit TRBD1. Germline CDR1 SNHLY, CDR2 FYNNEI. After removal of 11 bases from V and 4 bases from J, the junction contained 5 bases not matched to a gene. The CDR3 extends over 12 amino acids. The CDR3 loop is CAAGQGSYEQYF. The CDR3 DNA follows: TGTGCCGCGGGACAGGGGAGTTACGAGCAGTACTTC.

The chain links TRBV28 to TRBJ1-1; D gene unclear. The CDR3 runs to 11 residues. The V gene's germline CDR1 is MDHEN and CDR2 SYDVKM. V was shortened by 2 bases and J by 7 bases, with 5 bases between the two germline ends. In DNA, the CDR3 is TGTGCCAGCAGTTTAGGCGGTGAAGCTTTCTTT. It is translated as CASSLGGEAFF.

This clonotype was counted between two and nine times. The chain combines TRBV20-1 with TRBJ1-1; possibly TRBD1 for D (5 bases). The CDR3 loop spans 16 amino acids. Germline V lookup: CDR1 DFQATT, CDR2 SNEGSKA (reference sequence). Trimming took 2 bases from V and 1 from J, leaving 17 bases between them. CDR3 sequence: CSARSLPGWENTEAFF. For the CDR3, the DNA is TGCAGTGCTAGATCTCTACCAGGGTGGGAGAACACTGAAGCTTTCTTT.

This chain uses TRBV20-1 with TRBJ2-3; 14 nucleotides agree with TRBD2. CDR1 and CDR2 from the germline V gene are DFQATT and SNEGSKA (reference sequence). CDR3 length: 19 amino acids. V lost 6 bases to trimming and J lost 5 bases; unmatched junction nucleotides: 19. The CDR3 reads CSATPGLAGVLNGGDTQYF. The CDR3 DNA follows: TGCAGTGCAACCCCGGGACTAGCGGGAGTCCTCAACGGGGGAGATACGCAGTATTTT.

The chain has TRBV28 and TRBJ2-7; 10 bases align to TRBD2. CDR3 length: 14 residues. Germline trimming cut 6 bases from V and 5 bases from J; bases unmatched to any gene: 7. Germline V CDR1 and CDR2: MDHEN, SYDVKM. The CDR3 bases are TGTGCCAGCAGCCCCGGGACTAGCGCCCACGAGCAGTACTTC. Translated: CASSPGTSAHEQYF.

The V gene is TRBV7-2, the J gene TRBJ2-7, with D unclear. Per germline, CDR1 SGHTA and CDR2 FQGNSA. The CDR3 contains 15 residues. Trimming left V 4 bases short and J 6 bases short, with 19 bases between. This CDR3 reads CASSYNSYRSSEQYF. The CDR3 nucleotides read TGTGCCAGCAGCTATAACTCCTATCGGAGCTCCGAGCAGTACTTC.

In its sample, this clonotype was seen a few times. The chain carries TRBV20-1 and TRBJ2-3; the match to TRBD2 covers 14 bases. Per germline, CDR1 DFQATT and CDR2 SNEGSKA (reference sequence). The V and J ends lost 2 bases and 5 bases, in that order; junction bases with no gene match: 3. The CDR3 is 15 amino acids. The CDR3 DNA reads TGCAGTGCTAGAACGGGACTAGCGGGAGTAGATACGCAGTATTTT. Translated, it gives CSARTGLAGVDTQYF.

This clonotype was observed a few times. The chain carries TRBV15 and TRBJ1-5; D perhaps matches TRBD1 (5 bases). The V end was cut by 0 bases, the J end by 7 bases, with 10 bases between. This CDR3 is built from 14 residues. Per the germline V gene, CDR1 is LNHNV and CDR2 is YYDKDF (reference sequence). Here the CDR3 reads CATSRDRGVQPQHF. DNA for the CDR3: TGTGCCACCAGCAGAGATAGGGGCGTACAGCCCCAGCATTTT.

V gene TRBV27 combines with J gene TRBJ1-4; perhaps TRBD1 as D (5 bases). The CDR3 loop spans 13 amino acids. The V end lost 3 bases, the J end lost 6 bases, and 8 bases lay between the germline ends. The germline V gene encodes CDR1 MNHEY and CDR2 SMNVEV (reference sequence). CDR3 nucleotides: TGTGCCAGCAGTTTCTCAGGGTATGAAAAACTGTTTTTT. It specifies CASSFSGYEKLFF.

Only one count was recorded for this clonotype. The CDR3 here is CSARVFVAQETQYF. The CDR3 nucleotides read TGCAGTGCTAGGGTCTTCGTGGCCCAAGAGACCCAGTACTTC. The rearrangement uses TRBV20-1 and TRBJ2-5; D ambiguous. CDR3 size: 14 residues. CDR1 is DFQATT, CDR2 SNEGSKA, per germline (reference sequence). With 3 bases removed from V and 1 base from J, the gap between germline ends came to 12 bases.

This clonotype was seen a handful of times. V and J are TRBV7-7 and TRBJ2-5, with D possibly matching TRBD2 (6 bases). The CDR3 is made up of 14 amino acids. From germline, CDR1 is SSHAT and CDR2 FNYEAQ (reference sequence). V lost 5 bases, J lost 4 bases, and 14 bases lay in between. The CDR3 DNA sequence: TGTGCCAGCAGCACCATGGTGGGGGGAGAGACCCAGTACTTC. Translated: CASSTMVGGETQYF. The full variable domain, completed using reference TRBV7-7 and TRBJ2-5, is GAGVSQSPRYKVTKRGQDVTLRCDPISSHATLYWYQQALGQGPEFLTYFNYEAQPDKSGLPSDRFSAERPEGSISTLTIQRTEQRDSAMYRCASSTMVGGETQYFGPGTRLLVL.

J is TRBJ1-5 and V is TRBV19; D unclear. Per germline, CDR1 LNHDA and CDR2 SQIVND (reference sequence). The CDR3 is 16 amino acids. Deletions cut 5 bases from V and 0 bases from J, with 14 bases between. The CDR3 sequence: CASSGQDWYSNQPQHF. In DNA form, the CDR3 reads TGTGCCAGTAGTGGGCAGGACTGGTATAGCAATCAGCCCCAGCATTTT.

CDR3 coding DNA: TGTGCCAGCAGCTCGGGGTGGGAGTATAATTCACCCCTCCACTTT. Translation: CASSSGWEYNSPLHF. The V and J genes are TRBV7-9 and TRBJ1-6, with D unresolved. The CDR3 is 15 residues long. Germline V gene lookup returns CDR1 SEHNR and CDR2 FQNEAQ (reference sequence). V gave up 4 bases and J gave up 4 bases, with 11 bases separating them. Drawing the rest from reference TRBV7-9 and TRBJ1-6, the complete variable domain is DTGVSQNPRHKITKRGQNVTFRCDPISEHNRLYWYRQTLGQGPEFLTYFQNEAQLEKSRLLSDRFSAERPKGSFSTLEIQRTEQGDSAMYLCASSSGWEYNSPLHFGNGTRLTVT.

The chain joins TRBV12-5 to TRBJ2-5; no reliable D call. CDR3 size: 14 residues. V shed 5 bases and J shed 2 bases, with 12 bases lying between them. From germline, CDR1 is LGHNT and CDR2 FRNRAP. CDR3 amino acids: CASGPSLGQETQYF. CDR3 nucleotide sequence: TGTGCTAGTGGTCCCTCCTTGGGGCAAGAGACCCAGTACTTC.

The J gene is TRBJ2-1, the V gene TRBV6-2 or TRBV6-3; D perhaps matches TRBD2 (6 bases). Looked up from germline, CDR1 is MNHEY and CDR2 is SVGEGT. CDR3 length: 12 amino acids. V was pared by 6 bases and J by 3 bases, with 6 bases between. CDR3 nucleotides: TGTGCCAGCAGGCGGGGCTACAATGAGCAGTTCTTC. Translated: CASRRGYNEQFF.

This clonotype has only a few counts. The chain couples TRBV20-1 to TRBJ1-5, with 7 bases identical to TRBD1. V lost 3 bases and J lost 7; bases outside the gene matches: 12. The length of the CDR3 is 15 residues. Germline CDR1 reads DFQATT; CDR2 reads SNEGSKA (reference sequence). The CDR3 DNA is TGCAGTGCTAGCCCACAGGGGACGGCAGGGCAGCCCCAGCATTTT. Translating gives CSASPQGTAGQPQHF.